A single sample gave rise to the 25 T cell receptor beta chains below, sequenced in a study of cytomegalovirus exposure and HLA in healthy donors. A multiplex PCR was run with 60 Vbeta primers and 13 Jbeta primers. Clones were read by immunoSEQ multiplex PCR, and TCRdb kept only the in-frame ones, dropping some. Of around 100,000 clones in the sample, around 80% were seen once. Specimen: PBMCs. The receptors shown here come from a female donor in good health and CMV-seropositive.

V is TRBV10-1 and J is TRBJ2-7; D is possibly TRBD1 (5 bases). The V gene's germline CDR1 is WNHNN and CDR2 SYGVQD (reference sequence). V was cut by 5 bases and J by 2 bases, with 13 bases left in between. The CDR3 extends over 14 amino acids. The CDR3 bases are TGCGCCAGCAGTCCAGGGTCTCCCCCCTACGAGCAGTACTTC. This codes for CASSPGSPPYEQYF.

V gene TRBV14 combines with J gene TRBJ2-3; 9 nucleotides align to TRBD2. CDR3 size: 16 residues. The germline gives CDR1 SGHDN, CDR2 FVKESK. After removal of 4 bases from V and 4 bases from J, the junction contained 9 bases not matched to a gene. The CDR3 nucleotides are TGTGCCAGCAGCCCCGCGCGGGGGGGCACCTCAGATACGCAGTATTTT. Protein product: CASSPARGGTSDTQYF.

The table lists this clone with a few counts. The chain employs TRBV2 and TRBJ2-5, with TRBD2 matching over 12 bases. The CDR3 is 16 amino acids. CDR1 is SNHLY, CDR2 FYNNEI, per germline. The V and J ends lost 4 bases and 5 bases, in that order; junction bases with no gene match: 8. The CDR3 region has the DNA TGTGCCAGCAGTGGAGCTAGCGGGGGGGCACGGGAGACCCAGTACTTC. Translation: CASSGASGGARETQYF.

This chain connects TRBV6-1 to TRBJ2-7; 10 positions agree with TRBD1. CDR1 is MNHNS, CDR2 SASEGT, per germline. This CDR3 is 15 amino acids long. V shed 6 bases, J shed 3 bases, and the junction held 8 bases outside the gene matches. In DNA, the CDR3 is TGTGCCAGCAGCCCTACTTGGGACAGGGGCTACGAGCAGTACTTC. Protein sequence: CASSPTWDRGYEQYF.

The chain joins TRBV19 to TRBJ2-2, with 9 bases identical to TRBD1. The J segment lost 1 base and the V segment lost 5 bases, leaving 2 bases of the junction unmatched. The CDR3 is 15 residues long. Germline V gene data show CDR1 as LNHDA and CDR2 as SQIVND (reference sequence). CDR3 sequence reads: CASSRDRVNTGELFF. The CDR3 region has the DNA TGTGCCAGTAGTCGGGACAGGGTGAACACCGGGGAGCTGTTTTTT.

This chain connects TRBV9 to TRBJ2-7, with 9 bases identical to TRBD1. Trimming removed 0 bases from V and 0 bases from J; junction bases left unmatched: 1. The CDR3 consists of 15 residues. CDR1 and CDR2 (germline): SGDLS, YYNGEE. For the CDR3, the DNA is TGTGCCAGCAGCGTAGGGACAGGGGTCTCCTACGAGCAGTACTTC. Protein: CASSVGTGVSYEQYF.

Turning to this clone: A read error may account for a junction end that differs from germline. CDR3 region: CASSIGQLASGANGLTF. CDR3 nucleotides: TGCGCCAGCAGCATAGGACAGCTCGCCTCTGGGGCCAACGGCCTGACTTTC. The chain carries TRBV5-1 and TRBJ2-6, with a possible D match to TRBD1 (6 bases). The germline V gene has CDR1 SGHRS and CDR2 YFSETQ. This CDR3 region has 17 residues.

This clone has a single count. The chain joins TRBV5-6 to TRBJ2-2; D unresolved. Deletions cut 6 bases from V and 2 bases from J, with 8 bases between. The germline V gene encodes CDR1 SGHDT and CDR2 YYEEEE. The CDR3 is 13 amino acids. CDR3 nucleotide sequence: TGTGCCAGCACCTGGGCTAACACCGGGGAGCTGTTTTTT. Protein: CASTWANTGELFF.

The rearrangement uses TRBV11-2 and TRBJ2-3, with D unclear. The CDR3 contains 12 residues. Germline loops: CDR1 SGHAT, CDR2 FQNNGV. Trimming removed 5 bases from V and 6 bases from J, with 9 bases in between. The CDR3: CASSRGRDTQYF. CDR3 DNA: TGTGCCAGCAGCCGAGGTAGGGATACGCAGTATTTT.

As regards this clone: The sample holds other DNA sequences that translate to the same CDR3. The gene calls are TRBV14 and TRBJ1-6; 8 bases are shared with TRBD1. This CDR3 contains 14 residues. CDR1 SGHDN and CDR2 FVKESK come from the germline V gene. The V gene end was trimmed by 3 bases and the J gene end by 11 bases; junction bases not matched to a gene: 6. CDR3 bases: TGTGCCAGCAGCCAGGGCAGGGGGCTTGCACCCCTCCACTTT. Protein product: CASSQGRGLAPLHF. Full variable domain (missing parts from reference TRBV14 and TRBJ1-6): EAGVTQFPSHSVIEKGQTVTLRCDPISGHDNLYWYRRVMGKEIKFLLHFVKESKQDESGMPNNRFLAERTGGTYSTLKVQPAELEDSGVYFCASSQGRGLAPLHFGNGTRLTVT.

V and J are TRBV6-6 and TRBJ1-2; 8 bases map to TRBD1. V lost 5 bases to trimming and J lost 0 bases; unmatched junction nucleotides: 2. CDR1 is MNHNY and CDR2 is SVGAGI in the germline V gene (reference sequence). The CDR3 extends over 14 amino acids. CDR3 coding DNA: TGTGCCAGCAGTACGGACAGGGCTAACTATGGCTACACCTTC. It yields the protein CASSTDRANYGYTF.

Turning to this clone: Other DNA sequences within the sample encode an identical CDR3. CDR3: CASSSAGEYGYTF. CDR3 DNA: TGTGCCAGTTCAAGTGCAGGGGAATATGGCTACACCTTC. The rearrangement links TRBV18 to TRBJ1-2, with D perhaps TRBD1 (6 bases). Between the trimmed V and J ends, which lost 9 bases and 5 bases, there was a span of 16 bases. From germline, CDR1 is KGHSH and CDR2 LQKENI. The CDR3 is 13 amino acids.

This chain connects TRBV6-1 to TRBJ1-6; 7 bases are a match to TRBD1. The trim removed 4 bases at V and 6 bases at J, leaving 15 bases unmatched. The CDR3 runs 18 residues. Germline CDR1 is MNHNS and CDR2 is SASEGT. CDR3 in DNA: TGTGCCAGCAGTGGTCAAAGCACAGGGGTGAGTTCTAATTCACCCCTCCACTTT. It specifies CASSGQSTGVSSNSPLHF.

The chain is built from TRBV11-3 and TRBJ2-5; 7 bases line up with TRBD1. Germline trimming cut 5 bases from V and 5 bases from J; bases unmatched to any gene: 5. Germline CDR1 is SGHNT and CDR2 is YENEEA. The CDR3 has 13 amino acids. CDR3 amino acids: CASSKTGEETQYF. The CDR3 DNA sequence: TGTGCCAGCAGCAAAACAGGGGAGGAGACCCAGTACTTC.

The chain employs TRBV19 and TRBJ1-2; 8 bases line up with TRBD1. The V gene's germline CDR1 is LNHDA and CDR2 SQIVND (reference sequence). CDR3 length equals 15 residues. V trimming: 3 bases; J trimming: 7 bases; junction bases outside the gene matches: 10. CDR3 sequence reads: CASSIRTGPSGGYTF. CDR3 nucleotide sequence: TGTGCCAGTAGTATCAGGACAGGGCCCTCCGGTGGCTACACCTTC.

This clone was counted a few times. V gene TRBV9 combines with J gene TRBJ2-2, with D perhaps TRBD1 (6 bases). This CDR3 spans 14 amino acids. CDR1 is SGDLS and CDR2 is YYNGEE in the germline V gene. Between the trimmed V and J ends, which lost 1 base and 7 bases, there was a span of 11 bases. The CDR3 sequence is CASSVTGQGGELFF. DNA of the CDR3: TGTGCCAGCAGCGTAACAGGGCAGGGCGGGGAGCTGTTTTTT.

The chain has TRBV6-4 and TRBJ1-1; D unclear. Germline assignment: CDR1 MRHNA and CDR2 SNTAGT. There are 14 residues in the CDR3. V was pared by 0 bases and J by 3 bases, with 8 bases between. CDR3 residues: CASSDSSEDTEAFF. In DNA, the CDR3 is TGTGCCAGCAGTGACTCGAGTGAGGACACTGAAGCTTTCTTT.

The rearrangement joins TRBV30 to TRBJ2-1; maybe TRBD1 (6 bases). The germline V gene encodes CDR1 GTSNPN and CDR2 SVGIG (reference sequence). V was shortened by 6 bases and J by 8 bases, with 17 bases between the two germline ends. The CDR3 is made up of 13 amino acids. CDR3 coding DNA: TGTGCCTGCTCAGGGCAGGGGCTGTATGAGCAGTTCTTC. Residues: CACSGQGLYEQFF.

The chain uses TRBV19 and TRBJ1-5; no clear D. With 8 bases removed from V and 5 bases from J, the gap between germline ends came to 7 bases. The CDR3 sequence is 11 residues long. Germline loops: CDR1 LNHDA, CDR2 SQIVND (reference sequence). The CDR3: CASGPYQPQHF. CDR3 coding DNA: TGTGCCAGTGGGCCTTATCAGCCCCAGCATTTT.

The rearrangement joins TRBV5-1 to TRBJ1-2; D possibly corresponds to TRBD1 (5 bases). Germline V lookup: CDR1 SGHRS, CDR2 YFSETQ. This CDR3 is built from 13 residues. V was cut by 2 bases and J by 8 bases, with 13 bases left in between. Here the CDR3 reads CASSLTEAGGYTF. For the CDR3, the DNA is TGCGCCAGCAGCTTAACTGAAGCAGGGGGCTACACCTTC. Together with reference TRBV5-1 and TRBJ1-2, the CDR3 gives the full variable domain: KAGVTQTPRYLIKTRGQQVTLSCSPISGHRSVSWYQQTPGQGLQFLFEYFSETQRNKGNFPGRFSGRQFSNSRSEMNVSTLELGDSALYLCASSLTEAGGYTFGSGTRLTVV.

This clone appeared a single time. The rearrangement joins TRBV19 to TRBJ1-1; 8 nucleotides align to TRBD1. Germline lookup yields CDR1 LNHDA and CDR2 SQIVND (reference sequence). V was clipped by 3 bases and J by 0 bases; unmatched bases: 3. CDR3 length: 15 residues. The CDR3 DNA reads TGTGCCAGTAGTATCCAGGGGGCTCTGAACACTGAAGCTTTCTTT. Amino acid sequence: CASSIQGALNTEAFF.

CDR3: CASRLAGEVGEQFF. In DNA, the CDR3 is TGTGCCAGCAGATTAGCGGGAGAAGTCGGTGAGCAGTTCTTC. The rearrangement joins TRBV6-1 to TRBJ2-1; 9 nucleotides match TRBD2. Trimming at V came to 6 bases and at J to 9 bases, leaving 9 bases not matched to a gene. This CDR3 has 14 residues. Germline V gene data show CDR1 as MNHNS and CDR2 as SASEGT.

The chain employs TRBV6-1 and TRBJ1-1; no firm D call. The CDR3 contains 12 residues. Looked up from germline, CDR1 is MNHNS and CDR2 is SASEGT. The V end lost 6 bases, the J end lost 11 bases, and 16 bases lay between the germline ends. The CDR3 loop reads CASSPTGVLAFF. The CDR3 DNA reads TGTGCCAGCAGCCCTACCGGGGTTTTGGCTTTCTTT.

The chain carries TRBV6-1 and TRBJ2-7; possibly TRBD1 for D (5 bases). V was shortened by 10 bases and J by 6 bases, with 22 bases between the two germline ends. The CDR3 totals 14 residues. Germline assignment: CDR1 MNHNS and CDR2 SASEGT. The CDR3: CAIAGKGTTGEQYF. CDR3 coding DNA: TGTGCCATTGCAGGGAAAGGTACTACAGGCGAGCAGTACTTC.

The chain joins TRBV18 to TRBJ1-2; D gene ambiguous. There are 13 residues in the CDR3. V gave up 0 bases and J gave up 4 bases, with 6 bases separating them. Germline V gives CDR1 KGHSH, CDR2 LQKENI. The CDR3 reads CASSPPLSYGYTF. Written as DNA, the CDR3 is TGTGCCAGCTCACCACCTCTATCCTATGGCTACACCTTC.